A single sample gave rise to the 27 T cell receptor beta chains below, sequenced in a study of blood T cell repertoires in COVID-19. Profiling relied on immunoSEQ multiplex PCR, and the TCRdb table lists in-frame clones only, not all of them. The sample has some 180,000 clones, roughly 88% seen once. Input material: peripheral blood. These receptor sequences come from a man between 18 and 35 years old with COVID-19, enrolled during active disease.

The CDR3 sequence is CASSSPQLQGANSPLHF. CDR3 nucleotides: TGTGCCAGCAGCTCGCCCCAATTACAGGGGGCTAATTCACCCCTCCACTTT. The chain recombines TRBV5-5 with TRBJ1-6; TRBD1 agrees at 9 bases. From germline, CDR1 is SGHKS and CDR2 YYEKEE (reference sequence). The CDR3 contains 17 residues. The trim removed 3 bases at V and 6 bases at J, leaving 10 bases unmatched. Based on the CDR3 plus reference TRBV5-5 and TRBJ1-6, the full variable domain is DAGVTQSPTHLIKTRGQQVTLRCSPISGHKSVSWYQQVLGQGPQFIFQYYEKEERGRGNFPDRFSARQFPNYSSELNVNALLLGDSALYLCASSSPQLQGANSPLHFGNGTRLTVT.

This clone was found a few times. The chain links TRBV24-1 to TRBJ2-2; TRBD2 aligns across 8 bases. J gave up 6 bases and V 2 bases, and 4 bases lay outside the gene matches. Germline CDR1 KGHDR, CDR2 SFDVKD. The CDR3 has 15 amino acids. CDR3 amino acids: CATSDSAGVSGELFF. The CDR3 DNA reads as TGTGCCACCAGTGATTCAGCGGGAGTGTCCGGGGAGCTGTTTTTT.

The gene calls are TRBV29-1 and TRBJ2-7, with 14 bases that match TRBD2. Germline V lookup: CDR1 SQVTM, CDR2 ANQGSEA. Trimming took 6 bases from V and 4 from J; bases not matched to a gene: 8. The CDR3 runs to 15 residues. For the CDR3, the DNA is TGCAGCGTCGGGACTAGCGGGAGCAACGTTTACGAGCAGTACTTC. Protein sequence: CSVGTSGSNVYEQYF.

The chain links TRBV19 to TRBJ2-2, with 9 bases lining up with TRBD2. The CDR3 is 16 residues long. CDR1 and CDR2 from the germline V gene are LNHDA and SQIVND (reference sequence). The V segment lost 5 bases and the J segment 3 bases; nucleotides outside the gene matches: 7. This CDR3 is CASSQVAGDDTGELFF. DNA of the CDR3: TGTGCCAGTAGTCAGGTAGCGGGAGACGACACCGGGGAGCTGTTTTTT. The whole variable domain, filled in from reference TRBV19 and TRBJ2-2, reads DGGITQSPKYLFRKEGQNVTLSCEQNLNHDAMYWYRQDPGQGLRLIYYSQIVNDFQKGDIAEGYSVSREKKESFPLTVTSAQKNPTAFYLCASSQVAGDDTGELFFGEGSRLTVL.

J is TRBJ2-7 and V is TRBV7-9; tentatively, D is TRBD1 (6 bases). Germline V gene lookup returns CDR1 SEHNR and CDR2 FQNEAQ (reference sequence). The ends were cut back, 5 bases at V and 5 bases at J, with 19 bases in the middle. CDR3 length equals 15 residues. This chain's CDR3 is CASSPETGGPHEQYF. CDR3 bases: TGTGCCAGCAGCCCCGAGACAGGCGGTCCCCACGAGCAGTACTTC.

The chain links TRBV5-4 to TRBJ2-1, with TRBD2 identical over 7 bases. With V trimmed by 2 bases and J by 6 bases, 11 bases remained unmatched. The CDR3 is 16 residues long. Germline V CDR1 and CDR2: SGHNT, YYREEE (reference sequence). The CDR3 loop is CASSFGGAGLPNEQFF. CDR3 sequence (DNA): TGTGCCAGCAGCTTTGGGGGAGCGGGACTCCCCAATGAGCAGTTCTTC.

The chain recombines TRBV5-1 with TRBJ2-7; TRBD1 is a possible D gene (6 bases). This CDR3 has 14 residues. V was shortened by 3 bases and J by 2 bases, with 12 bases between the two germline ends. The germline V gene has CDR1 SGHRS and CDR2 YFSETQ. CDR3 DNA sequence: TGCGCCAGCAGCTCCGGGACATCTCCCTACGAGCAGTACTTC. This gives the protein CASSSGTSPYEQYF.

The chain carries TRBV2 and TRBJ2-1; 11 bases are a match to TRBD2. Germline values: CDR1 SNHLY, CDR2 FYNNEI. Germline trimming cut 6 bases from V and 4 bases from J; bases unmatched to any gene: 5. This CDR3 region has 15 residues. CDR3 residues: CASRPGTSGYNEQFF. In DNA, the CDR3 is TGTGCCAGCAGGCCCGGGACTAGCGGTTACAATGAGCAGTTCTTC.

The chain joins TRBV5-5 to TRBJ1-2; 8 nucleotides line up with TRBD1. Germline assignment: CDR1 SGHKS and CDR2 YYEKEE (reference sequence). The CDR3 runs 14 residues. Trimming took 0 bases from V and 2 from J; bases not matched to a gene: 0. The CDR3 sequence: CASSLGQGNYGYTF. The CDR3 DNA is TGTGCCAGCAGCTTGGGACAGGGGAACTATGGCTACACCTTC.

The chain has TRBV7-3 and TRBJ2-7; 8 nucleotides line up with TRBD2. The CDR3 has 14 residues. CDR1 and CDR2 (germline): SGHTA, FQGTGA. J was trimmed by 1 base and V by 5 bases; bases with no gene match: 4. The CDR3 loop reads CASSPGGASYEQYF. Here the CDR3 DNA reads TGTGCCAGCAGCCCGGGAGGGGCTTCCTACGAGCAGTACTTC.

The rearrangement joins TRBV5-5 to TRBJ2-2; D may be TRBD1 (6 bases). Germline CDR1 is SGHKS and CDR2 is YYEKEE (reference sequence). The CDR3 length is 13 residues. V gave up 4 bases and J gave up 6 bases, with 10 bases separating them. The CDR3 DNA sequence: TGTGCCAGCAGCCACAGGGTCGCCGGGGAGCTGTTTTTT. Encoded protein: CASSHRVAGELFF. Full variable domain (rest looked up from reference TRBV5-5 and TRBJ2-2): DAGVTQSPTHLIKTRGQQVTLRCSPISGHKSVSWYQQVLGQGPQFIFQYYEKEERGRGNFPDRFSARQFPNYSSELNVNALLLGDSALYLCASSHRVAGELFFGEGSRLTVL.

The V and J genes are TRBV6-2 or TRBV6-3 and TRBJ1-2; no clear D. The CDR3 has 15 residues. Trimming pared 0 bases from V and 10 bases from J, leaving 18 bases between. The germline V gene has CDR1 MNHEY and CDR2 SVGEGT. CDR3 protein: CASSYSRGSLSAYTF. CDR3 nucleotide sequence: TGTGCCAGCAGTTACTCGAGAGGCAGCCTCTCGGCCTACACCTTC.

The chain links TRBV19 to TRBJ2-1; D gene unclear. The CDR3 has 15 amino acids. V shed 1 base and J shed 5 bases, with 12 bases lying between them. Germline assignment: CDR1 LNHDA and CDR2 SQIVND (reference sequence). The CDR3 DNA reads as TGTGCCAGTAGTATAGGGTCGGGTAGGAACAATGAGCAGTTCTTC. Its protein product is CASSIGSGRNNEQFF.

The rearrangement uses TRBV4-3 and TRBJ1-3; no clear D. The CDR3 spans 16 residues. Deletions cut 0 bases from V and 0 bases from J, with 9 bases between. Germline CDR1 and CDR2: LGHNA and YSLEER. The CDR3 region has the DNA TGCGCCAGCAGCCAAGATTTGCGGATCTCTGGAAACACCATATATTTT. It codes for CASSQDLRISGNTIYF.

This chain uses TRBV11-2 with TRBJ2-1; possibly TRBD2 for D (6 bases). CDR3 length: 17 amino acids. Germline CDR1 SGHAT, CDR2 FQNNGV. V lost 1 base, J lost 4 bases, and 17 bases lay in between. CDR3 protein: CASSLGTLSGLYNEQFF. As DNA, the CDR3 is TGTGCCAGCAGCTTAGGGACCCTTAGCGGCTTATACAATGAGCAGTTCTTC.

The DNA of the CDR3 is TGTGCCAGCTCACCAACCGGGACTTTCTCCTACGAGCAGTACTTC. This encodes CASSPTGTFSYEQYF. The rearrangement uses TRBV18 and TRBJ2-7; a possible D gene is TRBD2 (6 bases). This CDR3 contains 15 residues. V was clipped by 2 bases and J by 0 bases, with 11 bases between them. The germline gives CDR1 KGHSH, CDR2 LQKENI.

The CDR3 region has the DNA TGTGCCAGCAGTTTTGCTGGGGGCAGCGAGACCCAGTACTTC. Its protein product is CASSFAGGSETQYF. The V call is TRBV27, the J call TRBJ2-5, with D maybe TRBD1 (6 bases). Trimming shortened V by 3 bases and J by 5 bases, and 13 bases separated the two germline ends. Germline V gene lookup returns CDR1 MNHEY and CDR2 SMNVEV (reference sequence). The CDR3 covers 14 residues.

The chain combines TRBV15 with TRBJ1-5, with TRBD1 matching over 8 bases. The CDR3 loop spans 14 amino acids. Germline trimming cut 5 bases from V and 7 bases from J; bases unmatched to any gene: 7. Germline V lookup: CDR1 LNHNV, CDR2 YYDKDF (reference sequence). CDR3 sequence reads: CATSQGRGQQPQHF. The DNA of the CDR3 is TGTGCCACCAGCCAGGGCAGGGGGCAACAGCCCCAGCATTTT.

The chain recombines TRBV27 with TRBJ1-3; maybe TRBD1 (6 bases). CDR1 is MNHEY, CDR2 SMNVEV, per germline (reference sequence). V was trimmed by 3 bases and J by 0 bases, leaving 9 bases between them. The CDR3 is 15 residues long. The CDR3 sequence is CASSLGRGSGNTIYF. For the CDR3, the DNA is TGTGCCAGCAGTTTGGGCAGGGGCTCTGGAAACACCATATATTTT.

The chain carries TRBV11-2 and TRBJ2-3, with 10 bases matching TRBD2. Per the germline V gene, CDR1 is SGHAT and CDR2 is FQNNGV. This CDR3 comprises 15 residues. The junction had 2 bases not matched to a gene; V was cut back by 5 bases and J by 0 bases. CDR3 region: CASSPTSGSTDTQYF. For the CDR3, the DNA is TGTGCCAGCAGCCCGACTAGCGGGAGCACAGATACGCAGTATTTT.

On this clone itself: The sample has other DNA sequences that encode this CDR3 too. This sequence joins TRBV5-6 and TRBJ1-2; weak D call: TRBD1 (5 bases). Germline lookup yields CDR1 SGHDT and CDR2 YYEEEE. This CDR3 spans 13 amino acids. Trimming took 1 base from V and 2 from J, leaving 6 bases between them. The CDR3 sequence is CASSLRGNYGYTF. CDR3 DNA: TGTGCCAGCAGCTTGCGGGGGAACTATGGCTACACCTTC.

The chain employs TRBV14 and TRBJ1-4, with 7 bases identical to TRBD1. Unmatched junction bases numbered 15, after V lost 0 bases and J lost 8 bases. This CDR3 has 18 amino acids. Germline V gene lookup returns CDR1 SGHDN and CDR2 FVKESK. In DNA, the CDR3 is TGTGCCAGCAGCCAAGATCCCATCTCTCGACAGGGCATCGAAAAACTGTTTTTT. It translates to CASSQDPISRQGIEKLFF. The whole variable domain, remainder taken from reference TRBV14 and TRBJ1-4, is EAGVTQFPSHSVIEKGQTVTLRCDPISGHDNLYWYRRVMGKEIKFLLHFVKESKQDESGMPNNRFLAERTGGTYSTLKVQPAELEDSGVYFCASSQDPISRQGIEKLFFGSGTQLSVL.

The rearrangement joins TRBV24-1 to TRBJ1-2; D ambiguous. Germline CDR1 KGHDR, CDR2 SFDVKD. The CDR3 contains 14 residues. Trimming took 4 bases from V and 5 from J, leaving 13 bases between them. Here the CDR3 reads CATSEPDLAYGYTF. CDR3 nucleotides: TGTGCCACCAGTGAACCAGATCTGGCTTATGGCTACACCTTC.

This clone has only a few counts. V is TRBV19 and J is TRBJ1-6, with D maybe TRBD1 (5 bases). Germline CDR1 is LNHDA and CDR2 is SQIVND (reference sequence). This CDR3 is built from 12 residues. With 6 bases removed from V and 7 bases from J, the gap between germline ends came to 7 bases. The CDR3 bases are TGTGCCAGTAGCCAGGGAAATTCACCCCTCCACTTT. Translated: CASSQGNSPLHF.

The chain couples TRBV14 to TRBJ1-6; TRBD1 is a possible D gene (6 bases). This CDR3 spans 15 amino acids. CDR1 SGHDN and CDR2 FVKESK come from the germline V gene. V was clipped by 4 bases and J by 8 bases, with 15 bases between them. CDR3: CASSPEQGPYSPLHF. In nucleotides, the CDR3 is TGTGCCAGCAGCCCAGAACAGGGTCCTTATTCACCCCTCCACTTT.

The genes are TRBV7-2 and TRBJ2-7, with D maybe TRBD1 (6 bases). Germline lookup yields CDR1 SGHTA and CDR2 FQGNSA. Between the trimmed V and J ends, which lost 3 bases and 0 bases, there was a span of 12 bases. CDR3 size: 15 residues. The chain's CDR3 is CASSFADRNSYEQYF. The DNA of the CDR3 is TGTGCCAGCAGCTTCGCGGACAGAAACTCCTACGAGCAGTACTTC.

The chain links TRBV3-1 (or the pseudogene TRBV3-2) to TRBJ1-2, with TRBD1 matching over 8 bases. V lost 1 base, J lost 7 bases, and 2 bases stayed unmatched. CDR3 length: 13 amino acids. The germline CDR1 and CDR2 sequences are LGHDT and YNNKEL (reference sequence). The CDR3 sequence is CASSQAGGLGYTF. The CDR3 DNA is TGTGCCAGCAGCCAAGCAGGGGGCCTTGGCTACACCTTC.